This passage covers 9 T cell receptor beta chains from one sample sequenced in a study of OX40 agonist ivuxolimab in advanced cancers. The protocol used for the library was the immunoSEQ multiplex PCR assay. This immuneACCESS table, as held by TCRdb, lists in-frame sequences with V and J called but not all clones. Of the missing ones, under half trace to an unresolved V gene in checked studies; the others have no known cause. The sample table records just under 80,000 clones; around 91% of these occur just once. The ten largest make up under 0.4% of the sample. Material: CD4+ or CD8+ T cells sorted from blood, obtained in a trial of the OX40 agonist ivuxolimab. Receptors were obtained from an adult with an advanced solid tumor such as melanoma, head and neck, liver or kidney cancer.

The chain uses TRBV5-5 and TRBJ2-6; unclear D gene. In germline, CDR1 is SGHKS, CDR2 YYEKEE (reference sequence). V was pared by 6 bases and J by 0 bases, with 13 bases between. This CDR3 comprises 16 residues. CDR3 bases: TGTGCCAGCACCATCGCACCCAGCTCTGGGGCCAACGTCCTGACTTTC. It translates to CASTIAPSSGANVLTF.

The chain carries TRBV10-1 and TRBJ2-3, with D tentatively TRBD1 (5 bases). Trimming stripped 6 bases from V and 3 bases from J, with 10 bases between. CDR1 and CDR2 from the germline V gene are WNHNN and SYGVQD (reference sequence). The CDR3 loop spans 13 amino acids. The CDR3 reads CASSRTRTDTQYF. The CDR3 DNA reads TGCGCCAGCAGCCGGACACGGACAGATACGCAGTATTTT.

This clone came up once. V usage is TRBV7-2 and J usage is TRBJ2-7, with D hard to call. CDR3 length: 14 amino acids. CDR1 is SGHTA, CDR2 FQGNSA, per germline. V was clipped by 5 bases and J by 3 bases, with 14 bases between them. The CDR3 DNA reads TGTGCCAGCAGCCTCAATTTGGCCGGCTACGAGCAGTACTTC. This translates into CASSLNLAGYEQYF.

This rearrangement joins TRBV27 to TRBJ2-5, with a tentative D call TRBD1 (6 bases). V was shortened by 3 bases and J by 2 bases, with 10 bases between the two germline ends. The CDR3 runs 14 residues. CDR1 and CDR2 (germline): MNHEY, SMNVEV (reference sequence). The CDR3 is CASSFSGTQETQYF. CDR3 DNA: TGTGCCAGCAGTTTTTCCGGGACACAAGAGACCCAGTACTTC.

This sequence joins TRBV15 and TRBJ2-7; D might be TRBD2 (5 bases). There are 15 residues in the CDR3. CDR1 is LNHNV, CDR2 YYDKDF, per germline (reference sequence). V dropped 1 base and J dropped 0 bases, with 10 bases sitting between them. This CDR3 is CATSRVRAVSYEQYF. Here the CDR3 DNA reads TGTGCCACCAGCAGAGTGAGGGCCGTCTCCTACGAGCAGTACTTC.

The genes are TRBV18 and TRBJ2-2; D is undetermined. The CDR3 runs to 14 residues. Trimming took off 2 bases at V and 5 bases at J, with 9 bases between the two ends. Germline lookup yields CDR1 KGHSH and CDR2 LQKENI. CDR3 DNA: TGTGCCAGCTCACCAGGGGTACAGACCGGGGAGCTGTTTTTT. This encodes CASSPGVQTGELFF.

J is TRBJ2-3 and V is TRBV19; D remains unclear. Germline CDR1 is LNHDA and CDR2 is SQIVND (reference sequence). The V end lost 4 bases, the J end lost 1 base, and 12 bases lay between the germline ends. This CDR3 comprises 15 residues. Written as DNA, the CDR3 is TGTGCCAGTAGTACTTTCGGGTTTGGCACAGATACGCAGTATTTT. It encodes CASSTFGFGTDTQYF.

The chain recombines TRBV7-2 with TRBJ2-7, with 14 bases aligning to TRBD2. The CDR3 spans 19 residues. The V segment lost 0 bases and the J segment 7 bases; nucleotides outside the gene matches: 14. Germline V gene sequence: CDR1 SGHTA, CDR2 FQGNSA. CDR3: CASSLAYRLAGGARLEQYF. In nucleotides, the CDR3 is TGTGCCAGCAGCTTAGCCTATCGACTAGCGGGAGGGGCTCGGTTAGAGCAGTACTTC.

The rearrangement uses TRBV19 and TRBJ1-5; D gene ambiguous. Trimming stripped 6 bases from V and 0 bases from J, with 6 bases between. Germline V gives CDR1 LNHDA, CDR2 SQIVND (reference sequence). This CDR3 spans 13 amino acids. The CDR3 sequence is CASRVNSNQPQHF. The CDR3 bases are TGTGCCAGTAGGGTCAATAGCAATCAGCCCCAGCATTTT. The whole variable domain, filled in from reference TRBV19 and TRBJ1-5, reads DGGITQSPKYLFRKEGQNVTLSCEQNLNHDAMYWYRQDPGQGLRLIYYSQIVNDFQKGDIAEGYSVSREKKESFPLTVTSAQKNPTAFYLCASRVNSNQPQHFGDGTRLSIL.